This T cell receptor (beta chain) was identified in a study of T cell responses to AZD1222 COVID-19 vaccine. Study-wide results and limits: In a largely white British group with more females than males, clonal diversity was possibly underestimated. Baseline antibody screening turned up just six or seven seropositive AZD1222 recipients.

Repertoires were generated with immunoSEQ multiplex PCR, while TCRdb's copy carries only in-frame clones and drops some. The sample holds roughly 80,000 clones, approximately 90% seen once. As concerns this clone: What it binds is unknown.

CDR3 length: 15 residues. Germline V gene data show CDR1 as LGHNA and CDR2 as YSLEER. The V and J ends lost 0 bases and 2 bases respectively, with 8 bases between them. The clonotype comes from an adult who received the AZD1222 COVID-19 vaccine. The V gene is TRBV4-3, the J gene TRBJ2-1; D gene unclear. Sequenced material: peripheral blood, taken 28 days after the second AZD1222 dose. In DNA, the CDR3 is TGCGCCAGCAGCCAAGACGACGCCACCTACAATGAGCAGTTCTTC. Translation: CASSQDDATYNEQFF.